One and the same sample provided the 4 T cell receptor beta chains below, sequenced in a study of control samples from healthy donors and cancer patients (dated by TCRdb to 2018 to 2021). The library was obtained by the immunoSEQ multiplex PCR assay. What TCRdb holds here is the immuneACCESS table cut down to in-frame rearrangements. Part of the clones is not present; checked against another copy, under half of the missing clones reflect an unresolved V gene, and the others are unexplained. This sample gives tens of thousands of clones in total; approximately 89% of them show up just once. The top ten constitute 1.6% of the sample. Sequences were obtained from PBMCs. The receptors derive from a man aged 40-50 years with colorectal cancer.

This chain connects TRBV7-9 to TRBJ1-4, with D possibly being TRBD1 (6 bases). The CDR3 has 15 residues. The germline gives CDR1 SEHNR, CDR2 FQNEAQ (reference sequence). Trimming stripped 3 bases from V and 5 bases from J, with 13 bases between. CDR3 residues: CASSFYRDTNEKLFF. CDR3 bases: TGTGCCAGCAGCTTCTACCGGGACACAAATGAAAAACTGTTTTTT. Supplemented by reference TRBV7-9 and TRBJ1-4, the full variable domain reads DTGVSQNPRHKITKRGQNVTFRCDPISEHNRLYWYRQTLGQGPEFLTYFQNEAQLEKSRLLSDRFSAERPKGSFSTLEIQRTEQGDSAMYLCASSFYRDTNEKLFFGSGTQLSVL.

This clone was picked up one time. This rearrangement joins TRBV24-1 to TRBJ2-3; D is possibly TRBD2 (5 bases). Germline CDR1 KGHDR, CDR2 SFDVKD. V was pared by 4 bases and J by 12 bases, with 13 bases between. CDR3 length: 12 amino acids. CDR3 coding DNA: TGTGCCACCAGTGAACCTGGACTTCGTCAGTATTTT. This sequence encodes CATSEPGLRQYF.

Concerning this clone itself: One junction end disagrees with the germline gene, perhaps due to a read error. This sequence joins TRBV13 and TRBJ2-7; either TRBD1 or TRBD2 may fit D (5 bases each). CDR3 length: 15 residues. The V gene's germline CDR1 is PRHDT and CDR2 FYEKMQ (reference sequence). The CDR3 protein is CAGSPPGRGSYEQYF. The CDR3 DNA is TGTGCCGGCAGCCCCCCGGGACGGGGATCCTACGAGCAGTACTTC.

V and J are TRBV7-9 and TRBJ2-1; D is ambiguous. The germline V gene has CDR1 SEHNR and CDR2 FQNEAQ (reference sequence). Trimming stripped 5 bases from V and 0 bases from J, with 14 bases between. This CDR3 has 16 residues. The CDR3 is CASSPLAPSSYNEQFF. The CDR3 nucleotides read TGTGCCAGCAGCCCCTTGGCCCCGAGCTCCTACAATGAGCAGTTCTTC.